The present entry profiles one T cell receptor (beta chain) with its context. This entry belongs to a study of control samples from healthy donors and cancer patients. Trimming left V 6 bases short and J 0 bases short, with 18 bases between. Germline CDR1 and CDR2: LNHDA and SQIVND (reference sequence). The CDR3 has 17 amino acids. Assay: immunoSEQ multiplex PCR; the TCRdb copy retains only in-frame clones and omits some. The top ten clones hold under 30% of a sample with tens of thousands of clones, about 87% of them seen once. The genes are TRBV19 and TRBJ1-3; possibly TRBD1 for D (5 bases). The sequenced sample consisted of blood. The sequence was obtained from a man between 45 and 60 years old in good health. For the CDR3, the DNA is TGTGCCAGTAGCGCCTCTTCGGGACTCCGCTCTGGAAACACCATATATTTT. Encoded protein: CASSASSGLRSGNTIYF.